This TCR beta chain was profiled in a study of early T cells in non-severe SARS-CoV-2 infection. Study details: Unsorted whole-blood RNA was sequenced in bulk, leaving chains unpaired.

This CDR3 is built from 16 residues. The V gene end was trimmed by 5 bases and the J gene end by 3 bases; junction bases not matched to a gene: 9. Germline values: CDR1 MNHEY, CDR2 SVGEGT. This clonotype was picked up a small number of times. A single record per CDR3 protein comes from TCRdb applying MiXCR to the 5' RACE reads. The data contain about 60,000 distinct CDR3 sequences, 8.9% of them singletons. This clonotype was sampled from an adult who was a healthcare worker with PCR-confirmed SARS-CoV-2 infection or an uninfected control (not recorded which). Source material: whole blood. The chain employs TRBV6-2 or TRBV6-3 and TRBJ2-4, with 8 bases identical to TRBD1. The CDR3: CASSPDRGGGKNIQYF. For the CDR3, the DNA is TGTGCCAGCAGTCCCGACAGGGGAGGTGGCAAAAACATTCAGTACTTC.